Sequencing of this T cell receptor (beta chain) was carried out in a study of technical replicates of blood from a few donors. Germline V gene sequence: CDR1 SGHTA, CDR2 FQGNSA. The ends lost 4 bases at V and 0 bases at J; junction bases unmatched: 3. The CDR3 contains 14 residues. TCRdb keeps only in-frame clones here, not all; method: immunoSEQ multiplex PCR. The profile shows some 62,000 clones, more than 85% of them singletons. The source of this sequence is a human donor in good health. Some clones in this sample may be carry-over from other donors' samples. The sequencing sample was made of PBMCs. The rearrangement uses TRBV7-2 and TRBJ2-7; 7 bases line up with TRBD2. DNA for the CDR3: TGTGCCAGCAGCTCAACTAGCGACTCCTACGAGCAGTACTTC. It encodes CASSSTSDSYEQYF.